What follows are 32 T cell receptor beta chains derived from one specimen sequenced in a study of CD8 T cells in Susac syndrome. With random hexamers, reverse transcription was performed on about 0.5 to 1 ug of RNA. MiXCR was run by TCRdb on the immunoSEQ multiplex PCR reads, yielding one entry per CDR3 protein. Here the sample spans 40,000 to 55,000 distinct CDR3 sequences, 85% to 95% being singletons. Source material: CD8+ T cells from PBMCs. The source is a human donor in good health.

In its sample, this clonotype was seen once. The gene calls are TRBV27 and TRBJ1-6; maybe TRBD1 (5 bases). This CDR3 has 14 amino acids. Germline CDR1 is MNHEY and CDR2 is SMNVEV (reference sequence). V was shortened by 6 bases and J by 11 bases, with 17 bases between the two germline ends. The CDR3 sequence: CASSWGNPRAPLHF. The CDR3 DNA reads TGTGCCAGCAGCTGGGGGAATCCCCGGGCACCCCTCCACTTT.

V and J are TRBV27 and TRBJ2-3; a weak D match, TRBD2 (6 bases). CDR1 MNHEY and CDR2 SMNVEV come from the germline V gene (reference sequence). The ends were cut back, 5 bases at V and 11 bases at J, with 20 bases in the middle. The CDR3 sequence is 14 residues long. CDR3 bases: TGTGCCAGCAGTCCGTGGGACCTAACCGGGGGGCAGTATTTT. This translates into CASSPWDLTGGQYF.

The chain joins TRBV29-1 to TRBJ2-1, with 7 bases fitting TRBD2. With 4 bases clipped from V and 0 bases from J, the junction kept 3 bases outside the gene matches. Germline lookup yields CDR1 SQVTM and CDR2 ANQGSEA. CDR3 length equals 14 residues. The CDR3, as DNA: TGCAGCGTTGGCGGCGGGAGCTCCTACAATGAGCAGTTCTTC. It yields the protein CSVGGGSSYNEQFF.

The chain carries TRBV29-1 and TRBJ2-2; 9 positions match TRBD2. CDR3 length: 14 residues. Trimming removed 4 bases from V and 2 bases from J; junction bases left unmatched: 2. Germline V CDR1 and CDR2: SQVTM, ANQGSEA. The CDR3 loop is CSVGLAVNTGELFF. DNA for the CDR3: TGCAGCGTTGGACTAGCGGTAAACACCGGGGAGCTGTTTTTT.

CDR3: CASSQDVGQRAYEQYF. The DNA of the CDR3 is TGCGCCAGCAGCCAAGATGTCGGACAGCGTGCCTACGAGCAGTACTTC. The chain combines TRBV4-1 with TRBJ2-7, with D tentatively TRBD1 (6 bases). The ends were cut back, 0 bases at V and 2 bases at J, with 14 bases in the middle. This CDR3 is built from 16 residues. The germline V gene encodes CDR1 MGHRA and CDR2 YSYEKL.

The genes are TRBV5-1 and TRBJ2-5; 8 bases map to TRBD1. CDR1 and CDR2 from the germline V gene are SGHRS and YFSETQ. Unmatched junction bases numbered 19, after V lost 5 bases and J lost 4 bases. The CDR3 length is 18 residues. CDR3 loop: CASRIATILTGAGETQYF. The CDR3 DNA sequence: TGCGCCAGCAGGATCGCTACAATCCTGACAGGGGCAGGAGAGACCCAGTACTTC.

This clonotype has only one observation. The chain joins TRBV20-1 to TRBJ2-7; 10 nucleotides agree with TRBD2. V shed 4 bases, J shed 4 bases, and the junction held 4 bases outside the gene matches. Germline lookup yields CDR1 DFQATT and CDR2 SNEGSKA (reference sequence). The CDR3 totals 13 residues. CDR3 in DNA: TGCAGTGCTACTCCGGGACTAGCGTACGAGCAGTACTTC. It translates to CSATPGLAYEQYF.

V gene TRBV12-5 combines with J gene TRBJ2-2; D might be TRBD1 (5 bases). Germline CDR1 reads LGHNT; CDR2 reads FRNRAP. The CDR3 loop spans 14 amino acids. The V end was cut by 3 bases, the J end by 6 bases, with 11 bases between. CDR3 in amino acids: CASGLPGFSGELFF. DNA for the CDR3: TGTGCTAGTGGTTTACCAGGGTTTTCCGGGGAGCTGTTTTTT.

The V call is TRBV4-3, the J call TRBJ1-2, with 7 bases that match TRBD1. J was trimmed by 6 bases and V by 0 bases; bases with no gene match: 13. Germline V gene sequence: CDR1 LGHNA, CDR2 YSLEER. This CDR3 has 17 residues. In nucleotides, the CDR3 is TGCGCCAGCAGCCAAGATCGGACAGGTGGTGCCCGGGATGGCTACACCTTC. This codes for CASSQDRTGGARDGYTF.

This sequence joins TRBV6-2 or TRBV6-3 and TRBJ2-1; 8 nucleotides line up with TRBD1. CDR1 and CDR2 (germline): MNHEY, SVGEGT. CDR3 length: 13 residues. J lost 6 bases, V lost 6 bases, and 4 bases had no gene match. DNA of the CDR3: TGTGCCAGCAGCTCGACAGGGGTCAATGAGCAGTTCTTC. Translation gives CASSSTGVNEQFF.

V usage is TRBV4-1 and J usage is TRBJ2-7; the match to TRBD2 covers 7 bases. Trimming cost V 1 base and J 3 bases; bases outside gene matches: 9. CDR1 is MGHRA and CDR2 is YSYEKL in the germline V gene. This CDR3 is 16 amino acids long. CDR3 sequence (DNA): TGCGCCAGCAGCCAAGTCGTTCTAGCGGAAAACTACGAGCAGTACTTC. Amino acid sequence: CASSQVVLAENYEQYF.

The chain is built from TRBV4-1 and TRBJ1-2, with unresolved D. Germline V gene data show CDR1 as MGHRA and CDR2 as YSYEKL. The CDR3 spans 16 residues. V lost 3 bases to trimming and J lost 2 bases, with 16 bases between them. The CDR3 is CASSQHPLQLNYGYTF. CDR3 sequence (DNA): TGCGCCAGCAGCCAGCATCCTCTACAGCTAAACTATGGCTACACCTTC.

The rearrangement uses TRBV7-9 and TRBJ1-1; D ambiguous. V lost 5 bases, J lost 8 bases, and 15 bases lay in between. CDR1 is SEHNR and CDR2 is FQNEAQ in the germline V gene (reference sequence). The CDR3 has 13 residues. The CDR3 spells CASSLTVEGEAFF. CDR3 in DNA: TGTGCCAGCAGCCTAACAGTCGAAGGGGAAGCTTTCTTT.

J is TRBJ2-1 and V is TRBV15, with D uncertain. The germline CDR1 and CDR2 sequences are LNHNV and YYDKDF (reference sequence). V was clipped by 5 bases and J by 9 bases, with 23 bases between them. The CDR3 is made up of 16 amino acids. Here the CDR3 reads CATSLGLGYYSAEQFF. CDR3 DNA sequence: TGTGCCACCAGCTTGGGGTTAGGCTATTACTCGGCTGAGCAGTTCTTC.

V usage is TRBV7-9 and J usage is TRBJ2-1, with TRBD2 matching over 7 bases. In germline, CDR1 is SEHNR, CDR2 FQNEAQ (reference sequence). This CDR3 is 14 amino acids long. The V segment lost 5 bases and the J segment 6 bases; nucleotides outside the gene matches: 7. The CDR3 sequence is CASSPWTSGNEQFF. The DNA of the CDR3 is TGTGCCAGCAGCCCATGGACTAGTGGCAATGAGCAGTTCTTC. Together with reference TRBV7-9 and TRBJ2-1, the CDR3 gives the full variable domain: DTGVSQNPRHKITKRGQNVTFRCDPISEHNRLYWYRQTLGQGPEFLTYFQNEAQLEKSRLLSDRFSAERPKGSFSTLEIQRTEQGDSAMYLCASSPWTSGNEQFFGPGTRLTVL.

V is TRBV2 and J is TRBJ1-4; D ambiguous. Germline V gene lookup returns CDR1 SNHLY and CDR2 FYNNEI. The CDR3 is 14 residues long. Trimming left V 7 bases short and J 8 bases short, with 17 bases between. The CDR3 here is CASNEGAGGEKLFF. In DNA, the CDR3 is TGTGCCAGCAACGAGGGAGCGGGAGGCGAAAAACTGTTTTTT.

V is TRBV9 and J is TRBJ2-1; D perhaps matches TRBD2 (6 bases). This CDR3 region has 12 residues. Trimming stripped 5 bases from V and 9 bases from J, with 12 bases between. Per germline, CDR1 SGDLS and CDR2 YYNGEE. DNA of the CDR3: TGTGCCAGCAGGGGGGAGGACGTTGAGCAGTTCTTC. Its protein product is CASRGEDVEQFF. The variable domain in full, completed from reference TRBV9 and TRBJ2-1, reads DSGVTQTPKHLITATGQRVTLRCSPRSGDLSVYWYQQSLDQGLQFLIQYYNGEERAKGNILERFSAQQFPDLHSELNLSSLELGDSALYFCASRGEDVEQFFGPGTRLTVL.

The gene calls are TRBV21-1 and TRBJ1-3; no DNA check was done on the table's D call, TRBD1. TRBV21-1 is a pseudogene locus. The CDR3 length is 13 residues. The DNA for the CDR3 is TGTGCCAGCAGCCCCCGGCGAGGAAACACCATATATTTT. This translates into CASSPRRGNTIYF.

This sequence joins TRBV7-9 and TRBJ1-4; the match to TRBD1 covers 7 bases. Germline-derived CDR1 and CDR2 are SEHNR and FQNEAQ (reference sequence). The CDR3 contains 17 residues. The V segment lost 4 bases and the J segment 8 bases; nucleotides outside the gene matches: 16. CDR3 loop: CASSSDVVTGREEKLFF. For the CDR3, the DNA is TGTGCCAGCAGCTCTGACGTCGTGACAGGGCGGGAAGAAAAACTGTTTTTT.

The J gene is TRBJ2-7, the V gene TRBV27; 10 nucleotides align to TRBD2. This CDR3 region has 14 residues. Germline trimming cut 9 bases from V and 5 bases from J; bases unmatched to any gene: 10. Germline loops: CDR1 MNHEY, CDR2 SMNVEV (reference sequence). This chain's CDR3 is CASRILAGFDEQYF. The DNA of the CDR3 is TGTGCCAGTAGGATACTAGCGGGATTCGACGAGCAGTACTTC.

The chain is built from TRBV20-1 and TRBJ2-7; D remains unclear. The length of the CDR3 is 13 residues. The V gene's germline CDR1 is DFQATT and CDR2 SNEGSKA (reference sequence). Trimming stripped 1 base from V and 4 bases from J, with 11 bases between. The CDR3, as DNA: TGCAGTGCTAGAGTTACAGACGGGTACGAGCAGTACTTC. Translation gives CSARVTDGYEQYF.

The V and J genes are TRBV2 and TRBJ2-2; D is ambiguous. Germline lookup yields CDR1 SNHLY and CDR2 FYNNEI. The CDR3 has 15 amino acids. The V gene lost 2 bases and the J gene lost 0 bases, with 7 bases spanning the gap. This chain's CDR3 is CASSESSTNTGELFF. The CDR3 DNA sequence: TGTGCCAGCAGTGAAAGCAGCACGAACACCGGGGAGCTGTTTTTT.

This chain connects TRBV19 to TRBJ2-1, with 15 nucleotides matching TRBD2. Germline V gene lookup returns CDR1 LNHDA and CDR2 SQIVND (reference sequence). V lost 3 bases and J lost 10; bases outside the gene matches: 10. This CDR3 has 17 amino acids. The CDR3 DNA sequence: TGTGCCAGTAGTATGGGGAGTGGAGGGACTAGCGGGAGGGAGCAGTTCTTC. Protein: CASSMGSGGTSGREQFF.

The rearrangement joins TRBV29-1 to TRBJ2-1; D unclear. V shed 6 bases and J shed 12 bases, with 12 bases lying between them. Germline V lookup: CDR1 SQVTM, CDR2 ANQGSEA. The length of the CDR3 is 10 residues. Written as DNA, the CDR3 is TGCAGCGTCCCGCTTGAAGGGCAGTTCTTC. Its translation: CSVPLEGQFF.

This rearrangement joins TRBV28 to TRBJ2-7; the D gene is possibly TRBD1 (6 bases). This CDR3 region has 15 residues. The V end was cut by 5 bases, the J end by 3 bases, with 17 bases between. Germline V gene lookup returns CDR1 MDHEN and CDR2 SYDVKM. The DNA of the CDR3 is TGTGCCAGCAGTACTAGGGACATCTCCTTCTACGAGCAGTACTTC. Protein product: CASSTRDISFYEQYF.

The rearrangement links TRBV4-3 to TRBJ2-3; D possibly corresponds to TRBD2 (6 bases). This CDR3 has 17 amino acids. CDR1 is LGHNA, CDR2 YSLEER, per germline. V was pared by 0 bases and J by 3 bases, with 16 bases between. For the CDR3, the DNA is TGCGCCAGCAGCCAAGATGAAGGAGGGTCGGGGACAGATACGCAGTATTTT. It specifies CASSQDEGGSGTDTQYF.

The chain employs TRBV12-5 and TRBJ2-7; the D is unclear. The ends were cut back, 1 base at V and 5 bases at J, with 6 bases in the middle. The CDR3 length is 12 residues. Germline V lookup: CDR1 LGHNT, CDR2 FRNRAP. The CDR3 region is CASGLESHEQYF. The CDR3 nucleotides are TGTGCTAGTGGTTTGGAGTCCCACGAGCAGTACTTC. The complete variable domain, with remaining parts taken from reference TRBV12-5 and TRBJ2-7, reads DARVTQTPRHKVTEMGQEVTMRCQPILGHNTVFWYRQTMMQGLELLAYFRNRAPLDDSGMPKDRFSAEMPDATLATLKIQPSEPRDSAVYFCASGLESHEQYFGPGTRLTVT.

The rearrangement links TRBV6-5 to TRBJ1-1; TRBD1 matches at 10 bases. This CDR3 spans 13 amino acids. After removal of 7 bases from V and 4 bases from J, the junction contained 3 bases not matched to a gene. Germline V gene sequence: CDR1 MNHEY, CDR2 SVGAGI. CDR3 coding DNA: TGTGCCAGCACCAGGACAGGGGGCACTGAAGCTTTCTTT. This encodes CASTRTGGTEAFF.

The chain uses TRBV4-3 and TRBJ2-7, with D possibly matching TRBD2 (6 bases). This CDR3 region has 15 residues. Germline CDR1 and CDR2: LGHNA and YSLEER. Trimming took off 4 bases at V and 5 bases at J, with 18 bases between the two ends. The CDR3 is CASSPELGERDEQYF. The CDR3 DNA reads TGCGCCAGCAGCCCCGAGCTAGGGGAGCGGGACGAGCAGTACTTC.

The genes are TRBV27 and TRBJ1-1; the match to TRBD1 covers 8 bases. V lost 7 bases, J lost 7 bases, and 11 bases stayed unmatched. Germline V gene lookup returns CDR1 MNHEY and CDR2 SMNVEV (reference sequence). This CDR3 is 14 amino acids long. In nucleotides, the CDR3 is TGTGCCAGCACCCAAGAGCAGGGGGCGGGTGAAGCTTTCTTT. Its protein is CASTQEQGAGEAFF.

The chain uses TRBV4-3 and TRBJ1-1; 8 positions agree with TRBD1. CDR1 and CDR2 from the germline V gene are LGHNA and YSLEER. The length of the CDR3 is 14 residues. The ends lost 1 base at V and 3 bases at J; junction bases unmatched: 1. The chain's CDR3 is CASSQGQGYTEAFF. For the CDR3, the DNA is TGCGCCAGCAGCCAAGGACAGGGGTACACTGAAGCTTTCTTT.

This clonotype was counted only a few times. The chain recombines TRBV29-1 with TRBJ2-7, with 9 bases matching TRBD2. Trimming cost V 1 base and J 3 bases; bases outside gene matches: 13. CDR1 SQVTM and CDR2 ANQGSEA come from the germline V gene. CDR3 size: 17 residues. The CDR3 DNA is TGCAGCGTTGAAGTTCCCTCTCTAGCGGGACTACTCTACGAGCAGTACTTC. Translated, it gives CSVEVPSLAGLLYEQYF.